This entry is about one T cell receptor (beta chain). Germline V gives CDR1 ENHRY, CDR2 SYGVKD. J gave up 7 bases and V 3 bases, and 4 bases lay outside the gene matches. This CDR3 has 15 residues. The sample originates from a study of blood T cell repertoires in COVID-19. On the study more broadly: T cells, B-cell-depleted T cells, or PBMCs provided the cDNA or gDNA that served as material.

Authors' analysis steps: Amplification of reference gene primers provided the estimated nucleated cell counts. The method was immunoSEQ multiplex PCR; TCRdb's version includes in-frame clones alone and lacks a portion of them. The D gene and trimming were derived from the DNA, and the V and J assignments and clone size from that table. Of about 180,000 clones detected, 65% to 90% appear once; the ten largest clones hold under 9.5%. This chain joins TRBV10-3 and TRBJ1-6; 9 nucleotides line up with TRBD1. The clonotype was recovered from a man in his fifties or sixties with active or convalescent COVID-19. Material for sequencing was peripheral blood. The CDR3 DNA is TGTGCCATCAGTGAAGCAGGGACAGGGAATTCACCCCTCCACTTT. It specifies CAISEAGTGNSPLHF.